These T cell receptor beta chains were read from a single sample in a study of lymphopenia after photon versus proton radiotherapy. The repertoire was sequenced with immunoSEQ multiplex PCR; TCRdb's copy has only in-frame clones and lacks some. The sample yields about 160,000 clones, roughly nine tenths seen once. Specimen: peripheral blood, collected from a patient treated with photon-based radiotherapy. These receptors all come from a man aged 45-60 years with gastric cancer. CDR3s include the opening cysteine and the closing phenylalanine or tryptophan. The D gene is left open where the match is weak. Clone size is given for some rows only: seen once, a few or many times, or a class if the clone is expanded.

V gene	clone size	J gene	D gene	CDR3 DNA	CDR3 protein
TRBV7-9	-	TRBJ1-2	-	TGTGCCAGCAGCCCTTTAAACCGCTACACCTTC	CASSPLNRYTF
TRBV10-3	-	TRBJ1-1	TRBD1	TGTGCCATCAAAGACAGGGAACTAGATCTGAACACTGAAGCTTTCTTT	CAIKDRELDLNTEAFF
TRBV15	-	TRBJ2-1	TRBD2	TGTGCCACCAGTCCCGCTAGCGGGATATACAATGAGCAGTTCTTC	CATSPASGIYNEQFF
TRBV5-1	-	TRBJ2-7	TRBD2	TGCGCCAGCAGCTTTAGCGGGAGGGTGAACGAGCAGTACTTC	CASSFSGRVNEQYF
TRBV7-8	-	TRBJ1-3	-	TGTGCCAGCAGCTTAACGCCTCGGACGGTGAGCTCTGGAAACACCATATATTTT	CASSLTPRTVSSGNTIYF
TRBV7-6	-	TRBJ2-7	-	TGTGCCAGCAGCCGAAGGGCTCCCGTTGGCCATTTC	CASSRRAPVGHF
TRBV11-3	-	TRBJ1-1	-	TGTGCCAGCAGCTTAGGGCAGGGAGAAGCTTTCTTT	CASSLGQGEAFF
TRBV7-3	-	TRBJ2-7	-	TGTGCCAGCAGCTTAAGACCGACGGGCGGATACGAGCAGTACTTC	CASSLRPTGGYEQYF
TRBV11-3	-	TRBJ2-3	-	TGTGCCAGCAGCTCCCGCTCAGACTCCCGCGATACGCAGTATTTT	CASSSRSDSRDTQYF
TRBV25-1	-	TRBJ2-1	TRBD2	TGTGCCAGCAGTGAACCGGGCCTAGCGGGTTTAGAGCAGTTCTTC	CASSEPGLAGLEQFF
TRBV7-9	-	TRBJ1-1	-	TGTGCCAGCAGCCCTGACAGTAACACTGAAGCTTTCTTT	CASSPDSNTEAFF
TRBV5-4	-	TRBJ2-2	-	TGTGCCAGCAGCCAGCGAAGGCAGAACACCGGGGAGCTGTTTTTT	CASSQRRQNTGELFF
TRBV10-3	-	TRBJ2-5	-	TGTGCCATCAGTGAACGACAGGGAGGGGAGACCCAGTACTTC	CAISERQGGETQYF
TRBV4-2	once	TRBJ2-1	-	TGTGCCAGCAGCCAAGATCAACTAAACAATGAGCAGTTCTTC	CASSQDQLNNEQFF
TRBV29-1	-	TRBJ1-2	-	TGCAGCGCCGCTCACGGGACTCCTCCCCGCTATGGCTACACCTTC	CSAAHGTPPRYGYTF
TRBV5-1	-	TRBJ1-2	TRBD1	TGCGCCAGCAGCGAATTGGCGGGACAGGGGTCCGGCTACACCTTC	CASSELAGQGSGYTF
TRBV18	-	TRBJ2-7	TRBD1	TGTGCCAGCTCACCAGAGCCGGGACAGTCCTACGAGCAGTACTTC	CASSPEPGQSYEQYF
TRBV11-3	-	TRBJ1-1	-	TGTGCCAGCAGCCCACCCGGGGGGGATGAAGCTTTCTTT	CASSPPGGDEAFF
TRBV6-1	-	TRBJ2-5	TRBD1	TGTGCCAGCAGTGTCCCCAGGGGACAGGGGGAGACCCAGTACTTC	CASSVPRGQGETQYF
TRBV19	-	TRBJ2-2	-	TGTGCCAGTAGTATAGACGGGAGAACCGGGGAGCTGTTTTTT	CASSIDGRTGELFF
TRBV7-2	once	TRBJ2-1	-	TGTGCCAGCAGCTTAAGCCACCTCTGGAAACACAATGAGCAGTTCTTC	CASSLSHLWKHNEQFF
TRBV28	few	TRBJ2-7	-	TGTGCCAGTAGGGCGTTCTACGAGCAGTACTTC	CASRAFYEQYF
TRBV7-8	once	TRBJ1-2	TRBD1	TGTGCCAGCAGCCCCGGGACAGAGTGGGGCTACACCTTC	CASSPGTEWGYTF
TRBV5-6	-	TRBJ2-3	-	TGTGCCAGCAGCTTGGGAGATACGCAGTATTTT	CASSLGDTQYF
TRBV19	few	TRBJ2-1	TRBD1	TGTGCCAGTAGCATTAGCGGGACAGGGGGCTTGGATGAGCAGTTCTTC	CASSISGTGGLDEQFF
TRBV18	-	TRBJ1-4	TRBD1	TGTGCCAGCTCATCCCCTGGAGGGACAGGGGGCCAGGAAAAACTGTTTTTT	CASSSPGGTGGQEKLFF
TRBV5-1	-	TRBJ2-1	TRBD2	TGCGCCAGCAGCTCGGGACTAGCGGGAGGCTACAATGAGCAGTTCTTC	CASSSGLAGGYNEQFF
TRBV19	-	TRBJ2-1	-	TGTGCCAGTAGTCTGACCTCCTACAATGAGCAGTTCTTC	CASSLTSYNEQFF